This T cell receptor beta chain was obtained from a study of Tregs in tolerant kidney transplant recipients. Germline CDR1 SGHTA, CDR2 FQGTGA. With V trimmed by 1 base and J by 1 base, 3 bases remained unmatched. This CDR3 has 15 amino acids. Method: immunoSEQ multiplex PCR; TCRdb's copy keeps in-frame clones and lacks some. The sample lists 85,000 to 100,000 clones; 80% to 95% were seen once. This rearrangement joins TRBV7-3 to TRBJ2-7; TRBD2 aligns across 8 bases. The sequence was collected from a human donor who received a combined kidney and bone marrow transplant. This specimen was CD4+ T cells from blood, taken before the transplant. CDR3: CASSLRASGSYEQYF. The CDR3 DNA reads TGTGCCAGCAGCTTAAGGGCTAGCGGGTCCTACGAGCAGTACTTC. Supplemented by reference TRBV7-3 and TRBJ2-7, the full variable domain reads GAGVSQTPSNKVTEKGKYVELRCDPISGHTALYWYRQSLGQGPEFLIYFQGTGAADDSGLPNDRFFAVRPEGSVSTLKIQRTERGDSAVYLCASSLRASGSYEQYFGPGTRLTVT.